A selection of T cell receptor beta chains follows, all from one sample in a study of beta chain features in type 1 diabetes. Generated by immunoSEQ multiplex PCR, the TCRdb table keeps only in-frame clones and is missing some. This table has around 500,000 clones, approximately 30% appearing once. The specimen sequenced was naive CD4+ T cells from blood. The origin of the receptors is a man between 18 and 35 years old in good health. CDR3s include the opening cysteine and the closing phenylalanine or tryptophan. The D gene is left open where the match is weak. Size is stated for part of the rows, as once, few or many counts, or as a class when the clone is expanded.

v_gene: TRBV6-6
j_gene: TRBJ2-1
abundance: -
d_gene: TRBD2
CDR3nt: TGTGCCAGCGGGGGCGGGAGGGTTTACAATGAGCAGTTCTTC
CDR3aa: CASGGGRVYNEQFF

v_gene: TRBV30
j_gene: TRBJ2-1
abundance: -
d_gene: TRBD2
CDR3nt: TGTGCCTGGAGTGCTGATTGGCTAGCGGGAGCCAGAATCTTC
CDR3aa: CAWSADWLAGARIF

v_gene: TRBV10-3
j_gene: TRBJ2-5
abundance: few
d_gene: -
CDR3nt: TGTGCCATCAGTGATTTGATTAGGGGGGAGACGACAGAGACCCAGTACTTC
CDR3aa: CAISDLIRGETTETQYF

v_gene: TRBV9
j_gene: TRBJ2-2
abundance: -
d_gene: -
CDR3nt: TGTGCCAGCAGCGAAAGGGTGAACACCGGGGAGCTGTTTTTT
CDR3aa: CASSERVNTGELFF

v_gene: TRBV29-1
j_gene: TRBJ2-7
abundance: few
d_gene: -
CDR3nt: TGCAGCGTTGGAAGACAGTCCTACGAGCAGTACTTC
CDR3aa: CSVGRQSYEQYF

v_gene: TRBV4-1
j_gene: TRBJ2-1
abundance: -
d_gene: -
CDR3nt: TGCGCCAGCAGCAACTCCTACTCGGTGGTGAATGAGCAGTTCTTC
CDR3aa: CASSNSYSVVNEQFF

v_gene: TRBV29-1
j_gene: TRBJ1-4
abundance: -
d_gene: TRBD1
CDR3nt: TGCAGCGCTCAGGGGGCGAGGTTAGAAAAACTGTTTTTT
CDR3aa: CSAQGARLEKLFF

v_gene: TRBV5-1
j_gene: TRBJ2-1
abundance: -
d_gene: -
CDR3nt: TGCGCCAGCAGCTTGGAGGGGGGCTACAATGAGCAGTTCTTC
CDR3aa: CASSLEGGYNEQFF

v_gene: TRBV9
j_gene: TRBJ2-2
abundance: few
d_gene: -
CDR3nt: TGTGCCAGCAGCCTTGACCCAGCCTCCCGGCATCCCGGGGAGCTGTTTTTT
CDR3aa: CASSLDPASRHPGELFF

v_gene: TRBV25-1
j_gene: TRBJ2-2
abundance: few
d_gene: -
CDR3nt: TGTGCCAGCAGTGAATCCCACGGGAACACCGGGGAGCTGTTTTTT
CDR3aa: CASSESHGNTGELFF

v_gene: TRBV30
j_gene: TRBJ1-1
abundance: -
d_gene: -
CDR3nt: TGTGCCTGGAGTTCACAGGGATCAAGGACTGAAGCTTTCTTT
CDR3aa: CAWSSQGSRTEAFF

v_gene: TRBV29-1
j_gene: TRBJ1-4
abundance: few
d_gene: -
CDR3nt: TGCAGCGCGGGGAGGGGGACAAACGAAAAACTGTTTTTT
CDR3aa: CSAGRGTNEKLFF

v_gene: TRBV7-8
j_gene: TRBJ2-7
abundance: -
d_gene: -
CDR3nt: TGTGCCAGCAGCTTTGAGCGGGTCTCCTACGAGCAGTACTTC
CDR3aa: CASSFERVSYEQYF

v_gene: TRBV29-1
j_gene: TRBJ2-7
abundance: few
d_gene: TRBD1
CDR3nt: TGCAGCGTCGCCCCCGGGACAGGGATCTACGAGCAGTACTTC
CDR3aa: CSVAPGTGIYEQYF

v_gene: TRBV18
j_gene: TRBJ2-7
abundance: -
d_gene: TRBD1
CDR3nt: TGTGCCAGCTCGCAATCAGGGGGCTACGACGAGCAGTACTTC
CDR3aa: CASSQSGGYDEQYF

v_gene: TRBV30
j_gene: TRBJ1-5
abundance: -
d_gene: TRBD1
CDR3nt: TGTGCCTGGAGTGGGACAGGCCAGCCCCAGCATTTT
CDR3aa: CAWSGTGQPQHF

v_gene: TRBV2
j_gene: TRBJ2-3
abundance: -
d_gene: TRBD2
CDR3nt: TGTGCCAGCAGTGAACGGCTAGCGGGAGTTTATACGCAGTATTTT
CDR3aa: CASSERLAGVYTQYF

v_gene: TRBV6-5
j_gene: TRBJ1-1
abundance: few
d_gene: -
CDR3nt: TGTGCCAGCAGAAACATCCAGGGAGGGAGCACTGAAGCTTTCTTT
CDR3aa: CASRNIQGGSTEAFF

v_gene: TRBV30
j_gene: TRBJ1-2
abundance: few
d_gene: -
CDR3nt: TGTGCCTGGAGTCCCGACCGAGACTACTATGGCTACACCTTC
CDR3aa: CAWSPDRDYYGYTF

v_gene: TRBV29-1
j_gene: TRBJ2-1
abundance: few
d_gene: -
CDR3nt: TGCAGCGTTAGGTTCTATGAGCAGTTCTTC
CDR3aa: CSVRFYEQFF

v_gene: TRBV6-6
j_gene: TRBJ2-3
abundance: -
d_gene: -
CDR3nt: TGTGCCAGCAGTCCTACAGGGAGGACAGATACGCAGTATTTT
CDR3aa: CASSPTGRTDTQYF

v_gene: TRBV7-2
j_gene: TRBJ1-2
abundance: -
d_gene: -
CDR3nt: TGTGCCAGCAGCTTAGAATGGGGCAGGGCGAGGGATGGCTACACCTTC
CDR3aa: CASSLEWGRARDGYTF

v_gene: TRBV7-9
j_gene: TRBJ2-7
abundance: -
d_gene: -
CDR3nt: TGTGCCAGCAGCTTCGGTCTAGCGTACTACGAGCAGTACTTC
CDR3aa: CASSFGLAYYEQYF

v_gene: TRBV28
j_gene: TRBJ2-1
abundance: -
d_gene: TRBD2
CDR3nt: TGTGCCAGCAGGGTGGGACTAGCGGGAGGGAATGAGCAGTTCTTC
CDR3aa: CASRVGLAGGNEQFF

v_gene: TRBV7-2
j_gene: TRBJ2-2
abundance: -
d_gene: TRBD1
CDR3nt: TGTGCCAGCAGCTTAGCGGGACAGGGGTGGACCGGGGAGCTGTTTTTT
CDR3aa: CASSLAGQGWTGELFF

v_gene: TRBV7-8
j_gene: TRBJ2-1
abundance: few
d_gene: -
CDR3nt: TGTGCCAGCAGCTCCGGTCTCTTCAATGAGCAGTTCTTC
CDR3aa: CASSSGLFNEQFF

v_gene: TRBV30
j_gene: TRBJ2-5
abundance: -
d_gene: -
CDR3nt: TGTGCCTGGAGCCGGATCAGGGAGACCCAGTACTTC
CDR3aa: CAWSRIRETQYF

v_gene: TRBV25-1
j_gene: TRBJ2-1
abundance: -
d_gene: -
CDR3nt: TGTGCCAGCAGCCCCGGAGGGGCAAGGGAGCAGTTCTTC
CDR3aa: CASSPGGAREQFF

v_gene: TRBV29-1
j_gene: TRBJ1-1
abundance: -
d_gene: TRBD1
CDR3nt: TGCAGCGGGGCGGGACAGTTGAACACTGAAGCTTTCTTT
CDR3aa: CSGAGQLNTEAFF

v_gene: TRBV18
j_gene: TRBJ2-7
abundance: -
d_gene: -
CDR3nt: TGTGCCAGCTCACCATATCGGATAGAAATGACAGCCTACGAGCAGTACTTC
CDR3aa: CASSPYRIEMTAYEQYF

v_gene: TRBV11-3
j_gene: TRBJ1-1
abundance: -
d_gene: TRBD1
CDR3nt: TGTGCCAGCAGCTTCTACAGGGGAAGGAACACTGAAGCTTTCTTT
CDR3aa: CASSFYRGRNTEAFF

v_gene: TRBV30
j_gene: TRBJ2-7
abundance: -
d_gene: -
CDR3nt: TGTGCCTGGAGCCGCCTCACAGCAAACGAGCAGTACTTC
CDR3aa: CAWSRLTANEQYF

v_gene: TRBV30
j_gene: TRBJ1-5
abundance: -
d_gene: -
CDR3nt: TGTGCCTGCTCCGTGGGGGGCGAGGGCAATCAGCCCCAGCATTTT
CDR3aa: CACSVGGEGNQPQHF

v_gene: TRBV18
j_gene: TRBJ2-5
abundance: -
d_gene: -
CDR3nt: TGTGCCAGCTCACCGTCGGGGGAACAGGAGACCCAGTACTTC
CDR3aa: CASSPSGEQETQYF

v_gene: TRBV28
j_gene: TRBJ2-4
abundance: few
d_gene: TRBD1
CDR3nt: TGTGCCAGCAGCTGGACAGGGGATAAAAACATTCAGTACTTC
CDR3aa: CASSWTGDKNIQYF

v_gene: TRBV4-2
j_gene: TRBJ2-1
abundance: -
d_gene: TRBD2
CDR3nt: TGTGCCAGCGACCTAGCGGGAGGGTACAATGAGCAGTTCTTC
CDR3aa: CASDLAGGYNEQFF

v_gene: TRBV30
j_gene: TRBJ1-3
abundance: few
d_gene: -
CDR3nt: TGTGCCTGGAGAAAGGGAGCTGGAAACACCATATATTTT
CDR3aa: CAWRKGAGNTIYF

v_gene: TRBV15
j_gene: TRBJ2-3
abundance: -
d_gene: TRBD2
CDR3nt: TGTGCCACCAGCTCACTAGCGGATAGCACAGATACGCAGTATTTT
CDR3aa: CATSSLADSTDTQYF

v_gene: TRBV29-1
j_gene: TRBJ2-3
abundance: few
d_gene: TRBD2
CDR3nt: TGCAGCGCCGGGGGTAGCGGGAGTCCCAGCACAGATACGCAGTATTTT
CDR3aa: CSAGGSGSPSTDTQYF

v_gene: TRBV29-1
j_gene: TRBJ2-5
abundance: few
d_gene: -
CDR3nt: TGCAGCGCTGGCCTAAGTTGGGAGACCCAGTACTTC
CDR3aa: CSAGLSWETQYF

v_gene: TRBV30
j_gene: TRBJ1-3
abundance: -
d_gene: -
CDR3nt: TGTGCAGCCGATAACTCTGGAAACACCATATATTTT
CDR3aa: CAADNSGNTIYF

v_gene: TRBV4-3
j_gene: TRBJ2-7
abundance: -
d_gene: -
CDR3nt: TGCGCCAGCAGCCCGTCCCTCGGGATGTACGAGCAGTACTTC
CDR3aa: CASSPSLGMYEQYF

v_gene: TRBV7-9
j_gene: TRBJ1-1
abundance: -
d_gene: TRBD1
CDR3nt: TGTGCCAGCGACAGGGGTATGGGCACTGAAGCTTTCTTT
CDR3aa: CASDRGMGTEAFF

v_gene: TRBV2
j_gene: TRBJ2-1
abundance: -
d_gene: -
CDR3nt: TGTGCCAGCAGGACCAGTGAGCAGTTCTTC
CDR3aa: CASRTSEQFF

v_gene: TRBV30
j_gene: TRBJ2-3
abundance: few
d_gene: TRBD1
CDR3nt: TGTGCCTGGAGTCAGGGGGTCTCAGATACGCAGTATTTT
CDR3aa: CAWSQGVSDTQYF

v_gene: TRBV11-2
j_gene: TRBJ2-7
abundance: -
d_gene: -
CDR3nt: TGTGCCAGCAGCGACGCACTGGCGTTTCCCTGGTACTTC
CDR3aa: CASSDALAFPWYF

v_gene: TRBV30
j_gene: TRBJ2-7
abundance: few
d_gene: TRBD1
CDR3nt: TGTGCCTGGGCCGGACAGGGCTCCTACGAGCAGTACTTC
CDR3aa: CAWAGQGSYEQYF

v_gene: TRBV5-1
j_gene: TRBJ2-1
abundance: -
d_gene: TRBD2
CDR3nt: TGCGCCACCGCACTTAGCGGGACTTCCTACAATGAGCAGTTCTTC
CDR3aa: CATALSGTSYNEQFF

v_gene: TRBV4-2
j_gene: TRBJ2-2
abundance: few
d_gene: TRBD1
CDR3nt: TGTGCCAGCAGCCAAGAGGGACAGTCTGGGGAGCTGTTTTTT
CDR3aa: CASSQEGQSGELFF

v_gene: TRBV7-9
j_gene: TRBJ2-5
abundance: -
d_gene: TRBD2
CDR3nt: TGTGCCAGCAGCTTAGATTCGGTTCTAGCGGGAGCGTTGGGAGAGACCCAGTACTTC
CDR3aa: CASSLDSVLAGALGETQYF

v_gene: TRBV7-9
j_gene: TRBJ1-2
abundance: -
d_gene: TRBD1
CDR3nt: TGTGCCAGCAGCTGGACAGGGGGTTATGGCTACACCTTC
CDR3aa: CASSWTGGYGYTF

v_gene: TRBV7-9
j_gene: TRBJ2-3
abundance: -
d_gene: TRBD2
CDR3nt: TGTGCCAGCAGCTCCGGGGGGACCACAGATACGCAGTATTTT
CDR3aa: CASSSGGTTDTQYF